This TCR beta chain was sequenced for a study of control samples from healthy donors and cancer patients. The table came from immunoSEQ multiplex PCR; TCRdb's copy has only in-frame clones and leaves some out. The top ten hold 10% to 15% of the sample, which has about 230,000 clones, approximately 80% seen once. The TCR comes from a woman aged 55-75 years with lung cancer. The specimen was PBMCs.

This CDR3 is CASSQRTGSNQPQHF. CDR3 in DNA: TGTGCCAGCAGCCAAAGGACTGGATCCAATCAGCCCCAGCATTTT. V and J are TRBV3-1 (or the pseudogene TRBV3-2) and TRBJ1-5; the D is unclear. V lost 2 bases and J lost 3, with 11 bases in between. Germline V lookup: CDR1 LGHDT, CDR2 YNNKEL (reference sequence). The CDR3 loop spans 15 amino acids.